Shown below are 7 T cell receptor beta chains from a single sample sequenced in a study of T cells after yellow fever vaccination. From the 5' RACE reads, TCRdb called clonotypes with MiXCR, one entry per CDR3 protein. The repertoire has around 350,000 distinct CDR3 sequences, roughly 6.2% of them found once; the top ten carry 15%. The material sequenced was PBMCs, taken 5 days after the yellow fever booster vaccination. These receptors originate from a man aged 30-40 years who received the YFV17D yellow fever vaccine.

This clonotype has a count of ten or more. This chain joins TRBV4-3 and TRBJ2-5, with TRBD2 matching 8 bases. Germline V gene data show CDR1 as LGHNA and CDR2 as YSLEER. The V and J ends lost 0 bases and 4 bases, in that order; junction bases with no gene match: 1. This CDR3 has 14 amino acids. The CDR3 bases are TGCGCCAGCAGCCAAGATCTAGCGGGAGAGACCCAGTACTTC. The encoded protein is CASSQDLAGETQYF.

The chain uses TRBV15 and TRBJ1-1; possible D gene TRBD1, 5 bases. This CDR3 is built from 13 residues. Trimming left V 8 bases short and J 0 bases short, with 10 bases between. CDR1 and CDR2 (germline): LNHNV, YYDKDF (reference sequence). In nucleotides, the CDR3 is TGTGCCACCCGGTTGGGGGTGAACACTGAAGCTTTCTTT. Translating it yields CATRLGVNTEAFF.

This clonotype occurred many times. The rearrangement uses TRBV7-2 and TRBJ2-7; 7 nucleotides agree with TRBD1. From germline, CDR1 is SGHTA and CDR2 FQGNSA. V was pared by 7 bases and J by 2 bases, with 5 bases of the junction left unmatched. The CDR3 length is 13 residues. Written as DNA, the CDR3 is TGTGCCAGCACCAGGGGGTTGGCCTACGAGCAGTACTTC. Protein product: CASTRGLAYEQYF.

The gene calls are TRBV12-3 or TRBV12-4 and TRBJ2-6; unclear D gene. The CDR3 is made up of 13 amino acids. CDR3 in DNA: TGTGTCTTAAACCCCTCTGGGGCCAACGTCCTGACTTTC. Translation: CVLNPSGANVLTF.

The chain combines TRBV20-1 with TRBJ2-3; D gene uncertain. The ends were cut back, 0 bases at V and 3 bases at J, with 13 bases in the middle. This CDR3 comprises 15 residues. Looked up from germline, CDR1 is DFQATT and CDR2 is SNEGSKA (reference sequence). The CDR3 nucleotides are TGCAGTGCTAGAGATGGGCTCAAGAGAACAGATACGCAGTATTTT. This gives the protein CSARDGLKRTDTQYF.

V and J are TRBV20-1 and TRBJ2-3; weak D call: TRBD2 (5 bases). CDR1 and CDR2 (germline): DFQATT, SNEGSKA (reference sequence). V gave up 1 base and J gave up 1 base, with 9 bases separating them. The length of the CDR3 is 14 residues. The CDR3 DNA is TGCAGTGCTAGAGTCGGGATAGGCACAGATACGCAGTATTTT. This sequence encodes CSARVGIGTDTQYF.

There are many counts of this clonotype. The rearrangement links TRBV7-8 to TRBJ2-7; TRBD1 agrees at 7 bases. The germline gives CDR1 SGHVS, CDR2 FQNEAQ. The CDR3 is 15 amino acids. V was pared by 4 bases and J by 0 bases, with 6 bases of the junction left unmatched. CDR3 in amino acids: CASSSDRWSSYEQYF. DNA of the CDR3: TGTGCCAGCAGCTCGGACAGGTGGAGCTCCTACGAGCAGTACTTC.